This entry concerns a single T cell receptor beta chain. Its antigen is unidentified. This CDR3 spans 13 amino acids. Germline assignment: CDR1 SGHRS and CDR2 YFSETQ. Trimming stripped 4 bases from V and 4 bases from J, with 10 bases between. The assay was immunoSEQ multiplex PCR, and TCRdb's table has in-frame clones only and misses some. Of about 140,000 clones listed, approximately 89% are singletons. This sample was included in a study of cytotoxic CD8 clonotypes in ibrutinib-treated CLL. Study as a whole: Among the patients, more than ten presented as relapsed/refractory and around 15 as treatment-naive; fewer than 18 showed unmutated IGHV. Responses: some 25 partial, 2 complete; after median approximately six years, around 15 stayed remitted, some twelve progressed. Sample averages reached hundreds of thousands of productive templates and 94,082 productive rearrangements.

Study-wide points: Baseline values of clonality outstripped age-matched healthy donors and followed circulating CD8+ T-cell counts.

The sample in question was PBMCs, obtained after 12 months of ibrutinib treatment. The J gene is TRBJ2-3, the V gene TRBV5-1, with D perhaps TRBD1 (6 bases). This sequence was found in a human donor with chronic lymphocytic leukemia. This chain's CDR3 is CASSLQGSDTQYF. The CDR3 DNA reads TGCGCCAGCAGCCTGCAGGGGTCAGATACGCAGTATTTT.